The entry below describes one T cell receptor beta chain. What it binds is not known. The PCR contained 60 Vbeta and 13 Jbeta primers. Data came from immunoSEQ multiplex PCR; TCRdb stores just in-frame clones and leaves some out. The profile shows around 110,000 clones, about three fifths of them singletons. The source of the sample is a study of cytomegalovirus exposure and HLA in healthy donors. General study results and limits: Most TCR sequences were uncommon, yet certain public TCRs appeared in many donors. As a later analysis showed, several of the most significant clusters appeared to be linked to common viral pathogens.

Sample: PBMCs. This sequence was found in a middle-aged woman in good health and CMV-seropositive.

The CDR3 here is CASSQDRAGSYNEQFF. In DNA form, the CDR3 reads TGCGCCAGCAGCCAAGATCGAGCGGGGTCCTACAATGAGCAGTTCTTC. The V call is TRBV4-1, the J call TRBJ2-1, with TRBD2 matching over 7 bases. Germline V gene sequence: CDR1 MGHRA, CDR2 YSYEKL. V was clipped by 0 bases and J by 1 base; unmatched bases: 3. The CDR3 sequence is 16 residues long.